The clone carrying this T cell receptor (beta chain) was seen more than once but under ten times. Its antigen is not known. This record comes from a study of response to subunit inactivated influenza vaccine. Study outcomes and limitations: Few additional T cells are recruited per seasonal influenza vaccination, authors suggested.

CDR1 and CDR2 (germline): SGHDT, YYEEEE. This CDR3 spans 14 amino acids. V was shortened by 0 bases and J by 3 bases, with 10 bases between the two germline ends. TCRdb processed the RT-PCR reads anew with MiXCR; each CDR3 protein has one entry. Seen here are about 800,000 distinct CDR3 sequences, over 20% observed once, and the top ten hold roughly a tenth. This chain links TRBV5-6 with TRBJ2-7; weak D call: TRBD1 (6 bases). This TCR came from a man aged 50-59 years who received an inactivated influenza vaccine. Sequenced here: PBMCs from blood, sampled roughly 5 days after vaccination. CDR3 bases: TGTGCCAGCAGCTTGGCCGGGACATACTACGAGCAGTACTTC. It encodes CASSLAGTYYEQYF.